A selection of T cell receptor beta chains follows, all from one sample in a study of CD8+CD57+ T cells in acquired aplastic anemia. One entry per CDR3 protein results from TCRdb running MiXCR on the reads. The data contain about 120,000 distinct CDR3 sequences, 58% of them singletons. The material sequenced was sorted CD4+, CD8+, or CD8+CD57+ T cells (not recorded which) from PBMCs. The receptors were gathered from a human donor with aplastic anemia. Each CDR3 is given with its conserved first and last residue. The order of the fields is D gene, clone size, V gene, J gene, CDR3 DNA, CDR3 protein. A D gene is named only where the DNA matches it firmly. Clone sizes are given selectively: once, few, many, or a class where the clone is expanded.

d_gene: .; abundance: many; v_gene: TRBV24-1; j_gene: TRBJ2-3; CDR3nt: TGTGCCACCAGTGAGCGGAGCGCGGGCACAGATACGCAGTATTTT; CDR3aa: CATSERSAGTDTQYF
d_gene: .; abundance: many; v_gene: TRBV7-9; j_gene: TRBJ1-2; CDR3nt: TGTGCCAGCATCAAGGGGTGGACGATAGATGGCTACACCTTC; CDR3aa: CASIKGWTIDGYTF
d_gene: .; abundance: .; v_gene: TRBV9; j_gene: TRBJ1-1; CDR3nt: TGTGCCAGCTCGTTCGGGCAGGGCACTGAAGCTTTCTTT; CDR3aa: CASSFGQGTEAFF
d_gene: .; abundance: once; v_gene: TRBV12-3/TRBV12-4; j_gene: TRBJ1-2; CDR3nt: TGTGCCAGCAGGACGGGCCCTCCTGACCATGGCTACACCTTC; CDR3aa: CASRTGPPDHGYTF
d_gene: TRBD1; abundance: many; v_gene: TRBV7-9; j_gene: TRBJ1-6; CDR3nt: TGTGCCAGCAGCGACCCGGGACAGGGTCAAGACTCACCCCTCCACTTT; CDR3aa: CASSDPGQGQDSPLHF
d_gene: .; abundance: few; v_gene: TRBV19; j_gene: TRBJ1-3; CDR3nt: TGTGCCAGTAGTAGGGGACCTGGAAACACCATATATTTT; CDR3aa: CASSRGPGNTIYF
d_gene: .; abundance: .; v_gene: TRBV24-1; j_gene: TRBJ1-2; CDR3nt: TGTGCCACCAGTGATTTGTCGGGGCCCGAGCCTTTCTATGGCTACACCTTC; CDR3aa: CATSDLSGPEPFYGYTF
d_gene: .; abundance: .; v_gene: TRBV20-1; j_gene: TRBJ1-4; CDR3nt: TGCAGTGCTAGAGAGGGGGTGTCAGGGGAAAAACTGTTTTTT; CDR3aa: CSAREGVSGEKLFF
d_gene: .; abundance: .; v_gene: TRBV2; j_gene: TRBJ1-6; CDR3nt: TGTGCCAGCAGTGAACGGCAGGGTAGGAATTCACCCCTCCACTTT; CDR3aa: CASSERQGRNSPLHF
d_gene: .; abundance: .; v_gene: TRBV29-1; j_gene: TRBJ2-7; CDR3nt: TGCAGCGTCAGGGTCGTCGGCGAGCAGTACTTC; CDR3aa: CSVRVVGEQYF
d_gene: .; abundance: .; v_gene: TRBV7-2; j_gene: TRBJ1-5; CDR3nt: TGTGCCAGCAGCTCCACCGACAATCGGCCCCAGCATTTT; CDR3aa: CASSSTDNRPQHF
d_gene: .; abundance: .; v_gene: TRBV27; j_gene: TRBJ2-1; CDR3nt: TGTGCCAGCAGTTTAGATTACAATGAGCAGTTCTTC; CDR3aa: CASSLDYNEQFF
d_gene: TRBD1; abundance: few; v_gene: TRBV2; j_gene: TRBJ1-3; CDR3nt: TGTGCCAGCAGTGCGGGACAGTCCTCTGGAAACACCATATATTTT; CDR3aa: CASSAGQSSGNTIYF
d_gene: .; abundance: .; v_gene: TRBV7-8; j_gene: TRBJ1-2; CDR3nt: TGTGCCAGCAGCCAGGTCGGCTATGGCTACACCTTC; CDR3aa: CASSQVGYGYTF
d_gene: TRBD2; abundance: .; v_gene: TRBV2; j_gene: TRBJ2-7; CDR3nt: TGTGCCAGCAGTGCGACTAGCGGGAACTACGAGCAGTACTTC; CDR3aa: CASSATSGNYEQYF
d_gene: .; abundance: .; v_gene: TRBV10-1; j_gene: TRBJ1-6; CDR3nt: TGCGCCAGCACAGTAGGGGAAGGATCACCCCTCCACTTT; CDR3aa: CASTVGEGSPLHF
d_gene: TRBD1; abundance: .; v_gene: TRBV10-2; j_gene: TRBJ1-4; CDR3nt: TGCGCCAGCAGTGAGTCAGGACAGGGGGGTCGACTGTTTTTT; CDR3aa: CASSESGQGGRLFF
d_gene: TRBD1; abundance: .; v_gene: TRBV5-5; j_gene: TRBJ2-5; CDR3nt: TGTGCCAGCAGCATGTGGACAGGGGGCAGACAGACCCAGTACTTC; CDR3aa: CASSMWTGGRQTQYF
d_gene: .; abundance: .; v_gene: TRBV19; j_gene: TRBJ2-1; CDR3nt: TGTGCCAGTAGTATCGCGTACGGGGCGATTGGGGAGCAGTTCTTC; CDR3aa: CASSIAYGAIGEQFF
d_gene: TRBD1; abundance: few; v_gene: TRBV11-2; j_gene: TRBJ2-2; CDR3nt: TGTGCCAGCAGCACCAGGGACAGAGACACCGGGGAGCTGTTTTTT; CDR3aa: CASSTRDRDTGELFF
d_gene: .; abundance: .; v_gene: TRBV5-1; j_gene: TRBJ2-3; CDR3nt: TGCGCCAGCAGCCCCACCTGGGGAAGCACAGATACGCAGTATTTT; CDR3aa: CASSPTWGSTDTQYF
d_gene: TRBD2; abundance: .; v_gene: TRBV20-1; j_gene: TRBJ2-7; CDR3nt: TGCAGTGCTAGGACGGGACTAGCGGGGGGGCCGATCTACGAGCAGTACTTC; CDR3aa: CSARTGLAGGPIYEQYF
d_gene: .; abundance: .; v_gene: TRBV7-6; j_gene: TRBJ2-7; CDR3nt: TGTGCCAGCAGCTTAGGGGGGTTCAACGAGCAGTACTTC; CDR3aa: CASSLGGFNEQYF
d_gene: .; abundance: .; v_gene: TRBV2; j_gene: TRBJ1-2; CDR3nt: TGTGCCAGCAGTGACAGCTATGGCTACACCTTC; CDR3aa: CASSDSYGYTF
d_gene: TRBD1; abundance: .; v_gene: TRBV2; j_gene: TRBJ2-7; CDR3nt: TGTGCCAGCAGTGAGGGGGACAGGGAAATCTATGAGCAGTACTTC; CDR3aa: CASSEGDREIYEQYF
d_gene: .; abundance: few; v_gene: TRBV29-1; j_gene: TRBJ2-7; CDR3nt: TGCAGCGTTGGGCGAGCGTACGAGCAGTACTTC; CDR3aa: CSVGRAYEQYF
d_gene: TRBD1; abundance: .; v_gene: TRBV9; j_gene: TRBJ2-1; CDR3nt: TGTGCCAGCAGCCCACGGACAGGGGTGGGAAATGAGCAGTTCTTC; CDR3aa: CASSPRTGVGNEQFF
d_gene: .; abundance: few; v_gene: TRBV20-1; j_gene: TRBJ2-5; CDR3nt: TGCAGTGCTAGAGGCAGGGTGGTCGGGAAGACCCAGTACTTC; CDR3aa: CSARGRVVGKTQYF
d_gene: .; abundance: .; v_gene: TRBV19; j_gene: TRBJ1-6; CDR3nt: TGTGCCAGTAGTAGGGACACGCTTTCACCCCTCCACTTT; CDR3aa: CASSRDTLSPLHF
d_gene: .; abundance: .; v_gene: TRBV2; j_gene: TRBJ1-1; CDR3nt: TGTGCCAGCAGTAGAAAGGGGCGTACTGAAGCTTTCTTT; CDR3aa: CASSRKGRTEAFF
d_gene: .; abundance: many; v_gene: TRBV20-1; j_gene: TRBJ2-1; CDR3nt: TGCAGTGCTAGAGAGGACCATGAGCAGTTCTTC; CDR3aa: CSAREDHEQFF
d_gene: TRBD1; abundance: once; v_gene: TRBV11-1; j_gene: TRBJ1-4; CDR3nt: TGTGCCAGCAGCTTTACCGGGACAGGGGTATTCGTGGAAAAACTGTTTTTT; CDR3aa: CASSFTGTGVFVEKLFF
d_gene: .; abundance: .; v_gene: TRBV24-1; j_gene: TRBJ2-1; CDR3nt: TGTGCCACCAGTGATCCTGTAGCGCTCGGGGCCGATGAGCAGTTCTTC; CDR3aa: CATSDPVALGADEQFF
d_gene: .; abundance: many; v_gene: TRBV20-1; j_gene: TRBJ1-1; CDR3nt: TGCAGTGCTAGAGATGCGGCTGAAGCTTTCTTT; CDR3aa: CSARDAAEAFF
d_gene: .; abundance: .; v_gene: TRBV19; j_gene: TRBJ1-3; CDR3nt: TGTGCCAGTAGCATACAGAGCTCTGGAAACACCATATATTTT; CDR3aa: CASSIQSSGNTIYF
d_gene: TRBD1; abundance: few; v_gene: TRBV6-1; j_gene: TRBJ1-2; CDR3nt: TGTGCCAGCAGTGAAGGGGGACAGGGGGCTGGGGGCTACACCTTC; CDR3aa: CASSEGGQGAGGYTF
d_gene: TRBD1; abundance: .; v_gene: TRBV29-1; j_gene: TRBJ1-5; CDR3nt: TGCAGCTACGGGACAGGGGATATAGATACGCAGCATTTT; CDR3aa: CSYGTGDIDTQHF
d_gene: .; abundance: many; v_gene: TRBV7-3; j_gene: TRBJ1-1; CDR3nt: TGTGCCAGCAGCCTCTTATCGCGGGGGATGAACACTGAAGCTTTCTTT; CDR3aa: CASSLLSRGMNTEAFF
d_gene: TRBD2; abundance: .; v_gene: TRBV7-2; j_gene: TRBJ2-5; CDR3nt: TGTGCCAGCAGCTTATGGGGACTAGCGGGGGGTCAGGAGACCCAGTACTTC; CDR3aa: CASSLWGLAGGQETQYF
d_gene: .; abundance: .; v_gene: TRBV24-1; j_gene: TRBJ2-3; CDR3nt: TGTGCCACCAGTGATTTCCAGGGGCCAGATACGCAGTATTTT; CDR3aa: CATSDFQGPDTQYF
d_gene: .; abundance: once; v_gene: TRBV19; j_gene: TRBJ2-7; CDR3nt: TGTGCCAGTAGTACCGGGACACTTCAGTACTTC; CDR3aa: CASSTGTLQYF
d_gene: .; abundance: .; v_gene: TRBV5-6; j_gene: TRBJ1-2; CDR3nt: TGTGCCAGCAGCGGACGGGCCACCTGGAACTATGGCTACACCTTC; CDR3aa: CASSGRATWNYGYTF
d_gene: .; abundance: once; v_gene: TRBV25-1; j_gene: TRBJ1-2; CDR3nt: TGTGCCAGCAGTAGGGCGACCCACTATGGCTACACCTTC; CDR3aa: CASSRATHYGYTF